This T cell receptor beta chain was recovered during a study of blood T cells in healthy people across ages. The CDR3 covers 14 residues. The ends were cut back, 0 bases at V and 11 bases at J, with 17 bases in the middle. The germline gives CDR1 SGHRS, CDR2 YFSETQ. Overall study findings and caveats: Greater diversity and more naive CD4+ cells were seen in long-lived donors than in aged donors.

Through a sample-barcoded 5' primer and a J-beta primer mix, a second PCR was run for 7 to 11 cycles. From the 5' RACE reads, TCRdb called clonotypes with MiXCR, one entry per CDR3 protein. This sample has 500,000 to 700,000 distinct CDR3 sequences, with about 30% found just once. Aged about 6 to 100, donors were systemically healthy Caucasians from Russia. To note about this clonotype: Its matching antigen is unknown. A much larger clone sits a single nucleotide away, making a read error possible.

V is TRBV5-1 and J is TRBJ2-5; D is undetermined. The sample consisted of blood. The sequence came from a woman of 80 years or more in good health. The CDR3 sequence is CASSLGQTGNEQYF. The CDR3 nucleotides read TGCGCCAGCAGCTTGGGGCAGACGGGCAATGAGCAGTACTTC.